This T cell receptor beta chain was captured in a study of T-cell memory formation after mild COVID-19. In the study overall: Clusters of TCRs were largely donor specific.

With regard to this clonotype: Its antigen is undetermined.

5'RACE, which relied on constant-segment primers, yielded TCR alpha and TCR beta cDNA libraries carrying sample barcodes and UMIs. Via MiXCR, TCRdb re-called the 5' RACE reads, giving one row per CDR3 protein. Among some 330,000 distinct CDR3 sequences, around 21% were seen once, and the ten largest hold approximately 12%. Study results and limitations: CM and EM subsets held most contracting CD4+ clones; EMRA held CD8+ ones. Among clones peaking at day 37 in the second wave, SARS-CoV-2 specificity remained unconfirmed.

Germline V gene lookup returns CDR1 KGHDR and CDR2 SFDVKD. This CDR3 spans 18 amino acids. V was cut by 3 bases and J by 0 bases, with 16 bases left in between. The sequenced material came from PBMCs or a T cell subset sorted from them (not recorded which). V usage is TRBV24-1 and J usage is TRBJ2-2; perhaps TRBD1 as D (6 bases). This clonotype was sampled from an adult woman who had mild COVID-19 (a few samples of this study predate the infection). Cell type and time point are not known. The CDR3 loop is CATSDASGHLSNTGELFF. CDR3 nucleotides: TGTGCCACCAGTGATGCCTCGGGACACCTCTCGAACACCGGGGAGCTGTTTTTT.